This section outlines one T cell receptor (beta chain) sequence together with its context. Its cognate antigen has yet to be identified. Base-call qualities are not available, and no considerably larger clone is one nucleotide away. These data originate in a study of shared clonotypes between healthy human individuals (dated by TCRdb to the early 2020s). General notes on the study: A couple of women and three men aged 18 to 49 years were included in the cohort. To estimate repertoire size and how much clonotype sharing occurs between individuals, the study deeply sequenced the blood TCR repertoires of several healthy adults. Leukapheresis yielded between about 0.85 and 9.5 billion PBMCs per donor. To increase sequencing depth and limit assay-specific biases, different laboratories used diverse techniques to prepare libraries and sequence TCR repertoires. For each donor, CD4 naive and CD4 memory were each run on three plates, CD8 naive on two plates, and CD8 memory on one plate. Broader findings and caveats from the paper: Compared with non-shared clonotypes, the clonotypes found in all four sorted-subset donors had higher generation probabilities. Incomplete sequencing was indicated by rarefaction of sorted-subset datasets, despite the large sequencing depth. Larger estimated clonotype richness was generally found for naive subsets than for memory subsets. Approximately 5% of naive CD4, approximately 3.7% of naive CD8, approximately 2% of memory CD4, and about 0.4% of memory CD8 clonotypes were shared across several donors. Based on pairwise subsampling, the degree of clonotype sharing among donors was expected to be affected by sequencing depth. The genetic and exposure-history diversity represented was limited by the small number of donors. Sampling was restricted to blood, and TCR repertoires in tissues likely differ from the TCR repertoires found in blood.

The CDR3 starts with the cysteine, ends with the phenylalanine, and has 18 residues. Only CDR3 DNA remains: 54 bases, in frame from the first base. Looking up the germline V gene yields CDR1 SGHDT and CDR2 YYEEEE. Germline trimming amounts to 1 base on V and 0 bases on J, with 8 as the count of junction bases outside the gene matches. Donors were healthy HIV-negative adults with no recently reported acute infections or vaccinations. All donors were Caucasian adults living in Nashville, Tennessee, USA. CD4+ T cells were enriched by magnetic negative selection; naive cells were then positively selected on CD45RA, and the negative fraction formed the memory subset. Blood was collected by leukapheresis, and PBMCs were isolated by Ficoll-Histopaque density gradient centrifugation and then cryopreserved in liquid nitrogen vapor phase. Analytical flow cytometry was used to check the purity and quantity of every magnetically sorted T cell population. Genomic DNA was isolated from every sorted fraction and measured by UV absorbance on a Nanodrop 2000c.

TCR CDR3 regions were amplified from genomic DNA by multiplex PCR using the deep immunoSEQ assay. For each cell subset, the extracted genomic DNA was distributed evenly across all wells of several immunoSEQ 96-well plates, and each plate served as one replicate. For sorted subsets, each replicate PCR was loaded with 200 ng genomic DNA, equivalent to about 33,000 T cell genomes. The purified libraries were quantified using a Qubit 3.0 fluorometer, sized with a Bioanalyzer 2100, and then quantified again using the KAPA Library Quantification kit. Every immunoSEQ 96-well plate was sequenced on a dedicated single-read 150-cycle Illumina NextSeq 550 flow cell. The published analysis was carried out like this. Because the immunoSEQ output held only junctional sequences and lacked quality scores, the filtering could not match the filtering applied to full-length reads. Sequences were annotated with PyIR, a Python wrapper for IgBLAST v1.9, using IMGT germline references to assign V/J genes and CDR3. Any read was removed if the V/J assignment was weak (E-value above 1e-6), the CDR3 was missing, or the read contained stop codons, out-of-frame junctions, or ambiguous translated residues. A V3J clonotype was defined by an identical inferred V gene, J gene, and CDR3 amino acid sequence. To compute the percentage overlap between repertoires, the number of shared unique clonotypes was divided by the size of the smaller repertoire. Three approaches were used to assess repertoire richness: RTK rarefaction, the Chao1 estimator, and Recon v2.1 estimates of unobserved clonotypes. Generation probabilities for all TCRbeta clonotypes obtained by the gDNA method from a handful of donors were computed using OLGA. TCRdb took this table from immuneACCESS and kept in-frame rearrangements with V and J called. Such tables lack part of the clones; where checked against another copy, unresolved V genes explain under half of the gap, and the rest is unexplained. V and J calls and clone size are as listed in that table; D and trimming were resolved from the DNA. Present in this sample are approximately 1,500,000 clones, under 99% of which were seen just once. The top ten clones comprise 0.4% to 0.55% of the sample.

The sequence was collected from a man aged 25 to 45 in good health. The specimen sequenced was naive CD4+ T cells sorted from blood. Per the publication, the cell subset or site label means: CD45RA+ positively selected. The chain is encoded by TRBV5-6 joined to TRBJ2-1; 9 central bases correspond to TRBD2. The CDR3 sequence is CASSLTKRLADSYNEQFF. The nucleotide sequence reads TGTGCCAGCAGCTTGACCAAAAGACTAGCGGACTCCTACAATGAGCAGTTCTTC.